Shown below are 30 T cell receptor beta chains from a single sample sequenced in a study of identical twins. MiXCR was run by TCRdb on the 5' RACE reads, yielding one entry per CDR3 protein. The sample contains roughly 700,000 distinct CDR3 sequences, 8.6% of which appear only once. These data were also reused for a study on yellow fever vaccine responses in identical twins.

The sample comprised PBMCs. The receptor source for this set is a woman aged 18-29 years in good health.

The chain couples TRBV6-1 to TRBJ1-2; TRBD1 matches 10 bases. Per germline, CDR1 MNHNS and CDR2 SASEGT. CDR3 length equals 16 residues. Unmatched junction bases numbered 14, after V lost 5 bases and J lost 8 bases. The CDR3 coding sequence is TGTGCCAGCAGTCTTCATGATGGGACAGGGGCCGACGGCTACACCTTC. Translated, it gives CASSLHDGTGADGYTF.

This clonotype was detected only a few times. The chain joins TRBV3-1 to TRBJ2-5; 13 bases match TRBD2. The V and J ends lost 4 bases and 4 bases, in that order; junction bases with no gene match: 6. The CDR3 contains 16 residues. Germline CDR1 is LGHDT and CDR2 is YNNKEL (reference sequence). The CDR3 protein is CASSLLAGGPVETQYF. The CDR3 region has the DNA TGTGCCAGCAGCCTACTAGCGGGGGGGCCGGTAGAGACCCAGTACTTC.

This clonotype has a count of ten or more. The chain uses TRBV12-3 or TRBV12-4 and TRBJ1-1; D may be TRBD1 (5 bases). V was clipped by 6 bases and J by 1 base, with 15 bases between them. There are 15 residues in the CDR3. In DNA, the CDR3 is TGTGCCAGCAGCCGAGAGGGACTGACGAACACTGAAGCTTTCTTT. It is translated as CASSREGLTNTEAFF.

This clonotype was seen only a few times. The junction and the germline gene differ at one end; a read error may be behind it. The genes are TRBV7-9 and TRBJ2-1; D might be TRBD2 (6 bases). Germline-derived CDR1 and CDR2 are SEHNR and FQNEAQ (reference sequence). This CDR3 contains 14 residues. CDR3 DNA sequence: TGTGCCAGCAGCTCACGGGACTCACACAATCAGCAGTTCTTC. It codes for CASSSRDSHNQQFF. The variable domain in full, with the rest retrieved from reference TRBV7-9 and TRBJ2-1, is DTGVSQNPRHKITKRGQNVTFRCDPISEHNRLYWYRQTLGQGPEFLTYFQNEAQLEKSRLLSDRFSAERPKGSFSTLEIQRTEQGDSAMYLCASSSRDSHNQQFFGPGTRLTVL.

CDR3 loop: CASSLGSYEKLFF. The DNA of the CDR3 is TGTGCCAGCAGCCTAGGAAGTTATGAAAAACTGTTTTTT. The chain is built from TRBV7-9 and TRBJ1-4; D gene unclear. The germline V and J ends were trimmed by 5 bases and 6 bases, with 10 bases remaining between them. Looked up from germline, CDR1 is SEHNR and CDR2 is FQNEAQ (reference sequence). This CDR3 contains 13 residues.

This clonotype was seen many times. This chain uses TRBV12-3 or TRBV12-4 with TRBJ2-2; TRBD2 aligns across 11 bases. Trimming took 3 bases from V and 4 from J; bases not matched to a gene: 1. The CDR3 has 15 residues. CDR3 sequence reads: CASSFGTSGTGELFF. The CDR3 DNA is TGTGCCAGCAGTTTTGGGACTAGCGGCACCGGGGAGCTGTTTTTT.

This chain uses TRBV2 with TRBJ2-1; tentative D call: TRBD2 (7 bases). The CDR3 has 14 residues. V shed 4 bases and J shed 4 bases, with 11 bases lying between them. CDR1 and CDR2 (germline): SNHLY, FYNNEI. CDR3 sequence: CASSGGGRYNEQFF. The DNA of the CDR3 is TGTGCCAGCAGTGGGGGGGGCAGGTACAATGAGCAGTTCTTC.

This chain uses TRBV28 with TRBJ2-7; D is undetermined. Germline V gives CDR1 MDHEN, CDR2 SYDVKM. V was clipped by 8 bases and J by 0 bases, with 11 bases between them. The CDR3 is 13 residues long. The CDR3 coding sequence is TGTGCCAGCTGGGCCCCCCCCTCCTACGAGCAGTACTTC. This translates into CASWAPPSYEQYF.

This clonotype was seen a handful of times. V usage is TRBV28 and J usage is TRBJ2-1; unclear D gene. Germline assignment: CDR1 MDHEN and CDR2 SYDVKM. Trimming took 6 bases from V and 5 from J, leaving 11 bases between them. CDR3 length: 13 residues. This CDR3 is CASSPPRNNEQFF. The CDR3 DNA reads TGTGCCAGCAGCCCCCCCCGGAACAATGAGCAGTTCTTC. Full variable domain (remainder filled in from reference TRBV28 and TRBJ2-1): DVKVTQSSRYLVKRTGEKVFLECVQDMDHENMFWYRQDPGLGLRLIYFSYDVKMKEKGDIPEGYSVSREKKERFSLILESASTNQTSMYLCASSPPRNNEQFFGPGTRLTVL.

This sequence joins TRBV27 and TRBJ2-3; the D is unclear. V dropped 6 bases and J dropped 11 bases, with 18 bases sitting between them. The CDR3 is 13 residues long. Germline lookup yields CDR1 MNHEY and CDR2 SMNVEV (reference sequence). The DNA for the CDR3 is TGTGCCAGCAGCTACTATCGGCGGAATCAGCAGTATTTT. Amino acid sequence: CASSYYRRNQQYF.

This clonotype was picked up many times. This chain uses TRBV7-9 with TRBJ2-3, with 13 nucleotides matching TRBD2. The germline V gene encodes CDR1 SEHNR and CDR2 FQNEAQ (reference sequence). The CDR3 consists of 16 residues. Trimming cost V 9 bases and J 2 bases; bases outside gene matches: 8. CDR3 coding DNA: TGTGCCAGTTCACCGGGACTAGCGGGACCCACAGATACGCAGTATTTT. It codes for CASSPGLAGPTDTQYF.

This clonotype was seen ten or more times. V usage is TRBV29-1 and J usage is TRBJ2-5; no reliable D call. The CDR3 consists of 13 residues. The V end lost 8 bases, the J end lost 5 bases, and 18 bases lay between the germline ends. Germline CDR1 and CDR2: SQVTM and ANQGSEA. CDR3 residues: CSILGPGGETQYF. The CDR3 DNA follows: TGCAGCATCTTAGGGCCTGGTGGGGAGACCCAGTACTTC.

This clonotype was seen at least ten times. V and J are TRBV12-3 or TRBV12-4 and TRBJ2-3; TRBD2 aligns across 10 bases. Trimming cost V 5 bases and J 5 bases; bases outside gene matches: 7. The CDR3 is made up of 15 amino acids. The CDR3 loop is CASSTSGRAGDTQYF. The CDR3 DNA reads TGTGCCAGCAGTACCAGCGGGAGGGCTGGAGATACGCAGTATTTT.

This clonotype was detected many times. The rearrangement uses TRBV12-3 or TRBV12-4 and TRBJ2-7, with 7 nucleotides matching TRBD1. The CDR3 is 13 amino acids. The ends lost 5 bases at V and 5 bases at J; junction bases unmatched: 6. The CDR3 is CASSLSGTDEQYF. For the CDR3, the DNA is TGTGCCAGCAGTCTCTCGGGGACAGACGAGCAGTACTTC.

The chain uses TRBV4-3 and TRBJ2-7; D is perhaps TRBD1 (6 bases). The V and J ends lost 1 base and 0 bases respectively, with 10 bases between them. In germline, CDR1 is LGHNA, CDR2 YSLEER. The CDR3 sequence is 15 residues long. Written as DNA, the CDR3 is TGCGCCAGCAGCCAAGGGTTCAGGGGCTCCTACGAGCAGTACTTC. Its protein product is CASSQGFRGSYEQYF.

In this sample, this clonotype turned up many times. This chain connects TRBV6-2 or TRBV6-3 to TRBJ1-1; no reliable D call. Trimming stripped 0 bases from V and 1 base from J, with 15 bases between. Germline values: CDR1 MNHEY, CDR2 SVGEGT. This CDR3 comprises 17 residues. The CDR3 DNA reads TGTGCCAGCAGTTACTCTGGGCGGGTGGCGTCGAACACTGAAGCTTTCTTT. Encoded protein: CASSYSGRVASNTEAFF.

This clonotype showed up just a few times. V is TRBV21-1 and J is TRBJ2-3; TRBD2 reflects the table's D call only, with no check against the DNA. TRBV21-1 represents a pseudogene. The CDR3 totals 16 residues. CDR3: CASSKAPAGRTDTQYF. DNA of the CDR3: TGTGCCAGCAGCAAAGCTCCGGCAGGGAGAACAGATACGCAGTATTTT.

J is TRBJ2-5 and V is TRBV28, with 10 bases fitting TRBD1. CDR1 and CDR2 from the germline V gene are MDHEN and SYDVKM. This CDR3 is 21 amino acids long. The V and J ends lost 5 bases and 1 base, in that order; junction bases with no gene match: 22. For the CDR3, the DNA is TGTGCCAGCAGTCTCCCCCTGCCGGGACAGGGGATCTATGGTAGCCAAGAGACCCAGTACTTC. Its protein is CASSLPLPGQGIYGSQETQYF.

This clonotype was observed at least ten times. The chain has TRBV20-1 and TRBJ1-1; 8 nucleotides match TRBD1. With V trimmed by 0 bases and J by 11 bases, 11 bases remained unmatched. Germline lookup yields CDR1 DFQATT and CDR2 SNEGSKA (reference sequence). The CDR3 is made up of 14 amino acids. The CDR3: CSARDPRTGTDAFF. The CDR3 coding sequence is TGCAGTGCTAGAGATCCGAGGACAGGGACGGATGCTTTCTTT.

This clonotype appeared a few times. The J gene is TRBJ2-7, the V gene TRBV6-2 or TRBV6-3, with 7 nucleotides matching TRBD2. Germline V CDR1 and CDR2: MNHEY, SVGEGT. V dropped 2 bases and J dropped 6; count of bases not matched to a gene: 7. This CDR3 is built from 14 residues. CDR3 residues: CASSYQGGRIEQYF. The CDR3 DNA follows: TGTGCCAGCAGTTACCAGGGCGGGAGAATCGAGCAGTACTTC.

The chain couples TRBV5-1 to TRBJ2-3; D might be TRBD2 (5 bases). The germline V gene encodes CDR1 SGHRS and CDR2 YFSETQ. The CDR3 spans 15 residues. The V gene lost 4 bases and the J gene lost 4 bases, with 16 bases spanning the gap. The DNA of the CDR3 is TGCGCCAGCAGCACGGGGATTCCACCGGCAGATACGCAGTATTTT. It is translated as CASSTGIPPADTQYF.

This clonotype was seen at least ten times. The V and J genes are TRBV27 and TRBJ2-1, with 10 bases fitting TRBD2. V lost 5 bases to trimming and J lost 5 bases; unmatched junction nucleotides: 6. Germline CDR1 is MNHEY and CDR2 is SMNVEV (reference sequence). CDR3 length: 15 residues. The CDR3 here is CASSVLAGTNNEQFF. The DNA for the CDR3 is TGTGCCAGCAGTGTACTAGCGGGAACGAACAATGAGCAGTTCTTC.

This clonotype has a handful of counts. CDR3 coding DNA: TGTGCCAGCGGGGGGGGAAATTCACCCCTCCACTTT. Amino acid sequence: CASGGGNSPLHF. This rearrangement joins TRBV9 to TRBJ1-6; D is perhaps TRBD1 (5 bases). Germline V gene sequence: CDR1 SGDLS, CDR2 YYNGEE. V was shortened by 7 bases and J by 7 bases, with 9 bases between the two germline ends. CDR3 length: 12 residues. The full variable domain, completed using reference TRBV9 and TRBJ1-6, is DSGVTQTPKHLITATGQRVTLRCSPRSGDLSVYWYQQSLDQGLQFLIQYYNGEERAKGNILERFSAQQFPDLHSELNLSSLELGDSALYFCASGGGNSPLHFGNGTRLTVT.

The V call is TRBV12-3 or TRBV12-4, the J call TRBJ2-7, with D perhaps TRBD1 (6 bases). The length of the CDR3 is 15 residues. With 6 bases removed from V and 0 bases from J, the gap between germline ends came to 15 bases. As DNA, the CDR3 is TGTGCCAGCAGCAATCACAGGGCTCTCTCCTACGAGCAGTACTTC. This encodes CASSNHRALSYEQYF.

The gene calls are TRBV6-1 and TRBJ2-7; D possibly corresponds to TRBD2 (5 bases). The CDR3 loop spans 18 amino acids. Germline V gene data show CDR1 as MNHNS and CDR2 as SASEGT. Trimming shortened V by 6 bases and J by 5 bases, and 29 bases separated the two germline ends. The CDR3 protein is CASRAPLVGPNGNDEQYF. The CDR3 DNA reads TGTGCCAGCAGAGCCCCTCTTGTGGGTCCAAACGGGAACGACGAGCAGTACTTC.

The sample holds many counts of this clonotype. The chain combines TRBV20-1 with TRBJ1-4; D ambiguous. CDR1 and CDR2 (germline): DFQATT, SNEGSKA (reference sequence). The CDR3 runs 13 residues. V was cut by 6 bases and J by 7 bases, with 15 bases left in between. The CDR3: CSARGSGSEKLFF. CDR3 DNA sequence: TGCAGTGCCCGAGGGTCGGGAAGTGAAAAACTGTTTTTT.

The chain couples TRBV7-9 to TRBJ2-2; D is ambiguous. Germline assignment: CDR1 SEHNR and CDR2 FQNEAQ (reference sequence). V dropped 3 bases and J dropped 7 bases, with 6 bases sitting between them. The CDR3 extends over 12 amino acids. The CDR3 spells CASSFVDGELFF. DNA for the CDR3: TGTGCCAGCAGCTTTGTAGACGGGGAGCTGTTTTTT.

This clonotype was picked up many times. The chain uses TRBV7-8 and TRBJ2-2, with D tentatively TRBD2 (6 bases). The CDR3 is 16 amino acids. Germline CDR1 SGHVS, CDR2 FQNEAQ. The V and J ends lost 1 base and 2 bases respectively, with 11 bases between them. DNA of the CDR3: TGTGCCAGCAGCTTAGAGGACGGGGGTAACACCGGGGAGCTGTTTTTT. The encoded protein is CASSLEDGGNTGELFF.

This clonotype appeared many times. This chain links TRBV5-1 with TRBJ1-1; 7 bases align to TRBD1. The CDR3 spans 16 residues. V shed 4 bases and J 0 bases; nucleotides not matched to a gene: 9. CDR1 is SGHRS and CDR2 is YFSETQ in the germline V gene. CDR3 in DNA: TGCGCCAGCAGCGCCGGGACAGACCTTATGAACACTGAAGCTTTCTTT. This encodes CASSAGTDLMNTEAFF.

The rearrangement links TRBV10-3 to TRBJ1-1; D ambiguous. Trimming shortened V by 1 base and J by 7 bases, and 7 bases separated the two germline ends. The CDR3 has 12 amino acids. CDR1 ENHRY and CDR2 SYGVKD come from the germline V gene. The CDR3 coding sequence is TGTGCCATCAGTGAGTTCAGCAGTGAAGCTTTCTTT. This gives the protein CAISEFSSEAFF.